The TCR beta chain under discussion was sequenced for a study of T-cell memory formation after mild COVID-19. Study in general: Most TCR clusters belonged to a single donor. Findings and caveats of the study: CM and EM subsets held most contracting CD4+ clones; EMRA held CD8+ ones. Some SARS-CoV-2-responding clones were already detected in memory before infection. For second-wave clones that peaked at day 37, SARS-CoV-2 specificity went unverified.

Trimming removed 7 bases from V and 8 bases from J; junction bases left unmatched: 14. Germline CDR1 and CDR2: SGHDT and YYEEEE. CDR3 length equals 15 residues. TCRdb reprocessed the 5' RACE reads with MiXCR, giving one entry per CDR3 protein. The table includes about 560,000 distinct CDR3 sequences, about a fifth detected once. Regarding this clonotype: Antigen specificity is unknown.

The sample was PBMCs or a T cell subset sorted from them (not recorded which). The sequence came from an adult woman who had mild COVID-19 (a few samples of this study predate the infection). Cell type and time point are not known. The V and J genes are TRBV5-6 and TRBJ2-1; TRBD1 matches at 8 bases. The CDR3 DNA sequence: TGTGCCAGCTTCCTCACCAGGGGGCAGCTCGATGAGCAGTTCTTC. It translates to CASFLTRGQLDEQFF.